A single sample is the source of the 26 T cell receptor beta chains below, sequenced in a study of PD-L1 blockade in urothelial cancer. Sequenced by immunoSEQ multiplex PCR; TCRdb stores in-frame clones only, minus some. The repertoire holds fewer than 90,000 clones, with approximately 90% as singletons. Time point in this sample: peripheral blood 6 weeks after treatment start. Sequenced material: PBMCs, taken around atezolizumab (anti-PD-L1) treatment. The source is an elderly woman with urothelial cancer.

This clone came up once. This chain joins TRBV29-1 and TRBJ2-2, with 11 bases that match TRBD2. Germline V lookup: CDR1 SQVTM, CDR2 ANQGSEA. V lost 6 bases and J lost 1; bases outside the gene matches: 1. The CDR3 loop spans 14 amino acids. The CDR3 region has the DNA TGCAGCGTAACTAGCGGGAGGAACACCGGGGAGCTGTTTTTT. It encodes CSVTSGRNTGELFF.

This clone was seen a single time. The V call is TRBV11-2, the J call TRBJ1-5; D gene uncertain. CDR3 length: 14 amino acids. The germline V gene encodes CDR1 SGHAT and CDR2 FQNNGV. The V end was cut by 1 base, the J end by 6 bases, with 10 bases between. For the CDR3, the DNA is TGTGCCAGCAGCTTAGCTCCGGGAATTCAGCCCCAGCATTTT. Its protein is CASSLAPGIQPQHF.

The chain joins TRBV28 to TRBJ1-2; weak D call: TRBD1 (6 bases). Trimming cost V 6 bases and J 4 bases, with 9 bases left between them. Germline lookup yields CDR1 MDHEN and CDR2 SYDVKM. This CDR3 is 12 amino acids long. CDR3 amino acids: CASRDSVYGYTF. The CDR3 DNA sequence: TGTGCCAGCAGGGACAGTGTCTATGGCTACACCTTC.

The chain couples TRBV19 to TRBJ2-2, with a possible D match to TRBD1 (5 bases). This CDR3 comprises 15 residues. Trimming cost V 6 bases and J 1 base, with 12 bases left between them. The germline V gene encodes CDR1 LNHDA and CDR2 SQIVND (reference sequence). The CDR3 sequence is CASRLRQGNTGELFF. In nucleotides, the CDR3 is TGTGCCAGTAGACTAAGGCAGGGGAACACCGGGGAGCTGTTTTTT.

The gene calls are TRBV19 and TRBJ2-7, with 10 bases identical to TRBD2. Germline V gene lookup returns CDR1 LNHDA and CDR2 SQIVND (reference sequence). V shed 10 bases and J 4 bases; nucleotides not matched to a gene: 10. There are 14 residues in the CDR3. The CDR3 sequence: CATRRQAGGYEQYF. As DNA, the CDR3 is TGTGCCACCAGACGCCAAGCGGGAGGGTACGAGCAGTACTTC.

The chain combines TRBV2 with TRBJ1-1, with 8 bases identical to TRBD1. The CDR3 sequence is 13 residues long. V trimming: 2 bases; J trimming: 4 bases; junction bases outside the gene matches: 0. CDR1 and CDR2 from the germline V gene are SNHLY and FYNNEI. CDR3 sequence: CASSEQGATEAFF. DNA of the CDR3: TGTGCCAGCAGTGAACAGGGGGCCACTGAAGCTTTCTTT.

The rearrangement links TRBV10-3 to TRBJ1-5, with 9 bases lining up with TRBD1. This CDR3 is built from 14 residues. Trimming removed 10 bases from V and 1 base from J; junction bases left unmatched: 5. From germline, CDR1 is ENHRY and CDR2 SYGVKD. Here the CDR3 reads CATGDRASNQPQHF. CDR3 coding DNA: TGTGCCACCGGGGACAGGGCGAGCAATCAGCCCCAGCATTTT.

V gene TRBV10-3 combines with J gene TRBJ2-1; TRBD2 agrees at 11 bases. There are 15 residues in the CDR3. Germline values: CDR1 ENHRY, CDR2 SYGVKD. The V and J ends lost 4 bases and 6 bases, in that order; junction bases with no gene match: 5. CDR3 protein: CAISGTTSGSNEQFF. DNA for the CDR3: TGTGCCATCAGTGGGACCACTAGCGGGAGCAATGAGCAGTTCTTC.

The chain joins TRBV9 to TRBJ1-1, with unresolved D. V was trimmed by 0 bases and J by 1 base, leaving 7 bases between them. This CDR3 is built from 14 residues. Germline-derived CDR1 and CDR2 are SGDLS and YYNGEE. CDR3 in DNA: TGTGCCAGCAGCGTAGGGAGAGCGAACACTGAAGCTTTCTTT. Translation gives CASSVGRANTEAFF.

CDR3 sequence: CATSAMRNTEAFF. The CDR3 nucleotides read TGTGCCACCAGCGCCATGCGGAACACTGAAGCTTTCTTT. The chain links TRBV15 to TRBJ1-1; D is unresolved. The CDR3 covers 13 residues. From germline, CDR1 is LNHNV and CDR2 YYDKDF (reference sequence). Between the trimmed V and J ends, which lost 5 bases and 1 base, there was a span of 8 bases.

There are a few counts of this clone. CDR3 residues: CAWSVSRDTEAFF. CDR3 DNA: TGTGCCTGGAGTGTTTCTCGGGACACTGAAGCTTTCTTT. The rearrangement links TRBV30 to TRBJ1-1, with D unresolved. V shed 0 bases and J shed 3 bases, with 8 bases lying between them. The CDR3 length is 13 residues. Germline V lookup: CDR1 GTSNPN, CDR2 SVGIG (reference sequence).

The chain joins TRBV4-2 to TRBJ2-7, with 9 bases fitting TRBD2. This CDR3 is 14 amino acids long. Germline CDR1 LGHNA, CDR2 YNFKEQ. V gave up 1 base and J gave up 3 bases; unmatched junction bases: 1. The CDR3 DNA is TGTGCCAGCAGCCAAGCTAGCGGGAACTACGAGCAGTACTTC. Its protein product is CASSQASGNYEQYF.

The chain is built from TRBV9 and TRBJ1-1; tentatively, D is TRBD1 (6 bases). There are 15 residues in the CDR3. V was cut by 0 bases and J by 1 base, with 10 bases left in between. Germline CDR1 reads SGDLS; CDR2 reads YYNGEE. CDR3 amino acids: CASSVEVRGNTEAFF. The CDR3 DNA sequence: TGTGCCAGCAGCGTAGAAGTCAGGGGGAACACTGAAGCTTTCTTT.

CDR3 nucleotide sequence: TGCGCCAGCAGCCGGCGAAGCGGGAGCTACGAGCAGTACTTC. It encodes CASSRRSGSYEQYF. The chain carries TRBV5-1 and TRBJ2-7, with 8 bases fitting TRBD2. The CDR3 loop spans 14 amino acids. J was trimmed by 3 bases and V by 4 bases; bases with no gene match: 6. The germline V gene encodes CDR1 SGHRS and CDR2 YFSETQ.

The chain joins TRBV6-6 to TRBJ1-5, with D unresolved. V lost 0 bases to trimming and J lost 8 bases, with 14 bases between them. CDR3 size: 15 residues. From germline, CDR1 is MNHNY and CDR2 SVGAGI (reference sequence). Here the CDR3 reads CASSYSKEGVKPQHF. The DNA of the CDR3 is TGTGCCAGCAGTTACTCGAAAGAGGGAGTAAAGCCCCAGCATTTT.

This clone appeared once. Written as DNA, the CDR3 is TGTGCCAGCAGCTGGGGGACTGGAAGCGAGCAGTACTTC. Translation gives CASSWGTGSEQYF. The rearrangement uses TRBV5-4 and TRBJ2-7; D may be TRBD2 (6 bases). V was pared by 3 bases and J by 6 bases, with 13 bases between. This CDR3 has 13 residues. The germline V gene has CDR1 SGHNT and CDR2 YYREEE (reference sequence).

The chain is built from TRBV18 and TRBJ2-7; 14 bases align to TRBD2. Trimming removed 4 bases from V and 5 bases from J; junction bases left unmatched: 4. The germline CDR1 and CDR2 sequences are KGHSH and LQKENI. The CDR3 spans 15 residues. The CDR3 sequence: CASSLGTSGSNEQYF. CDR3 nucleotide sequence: TGTGCCAGCTCACTCGGGACTAGCGGGAGCAACGAGCAGTACTTC.

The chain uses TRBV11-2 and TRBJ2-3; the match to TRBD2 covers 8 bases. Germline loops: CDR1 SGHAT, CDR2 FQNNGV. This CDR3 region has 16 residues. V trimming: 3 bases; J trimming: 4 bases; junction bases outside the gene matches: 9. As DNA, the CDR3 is TGTGCCAGCAGCTTTCTCTCCAGCGGGAGCCCAGATACGCAGTATTTT. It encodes CASSFLSSGSPDTQYF.

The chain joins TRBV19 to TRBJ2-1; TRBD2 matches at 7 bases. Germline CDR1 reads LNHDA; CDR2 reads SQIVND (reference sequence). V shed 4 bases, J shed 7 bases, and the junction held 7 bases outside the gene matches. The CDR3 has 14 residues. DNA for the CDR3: TGTGCCAGTAGTAGGCTAAGGGAGGGGAATGAGCAGTTCTTC. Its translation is CASSRLREGNEQFF.

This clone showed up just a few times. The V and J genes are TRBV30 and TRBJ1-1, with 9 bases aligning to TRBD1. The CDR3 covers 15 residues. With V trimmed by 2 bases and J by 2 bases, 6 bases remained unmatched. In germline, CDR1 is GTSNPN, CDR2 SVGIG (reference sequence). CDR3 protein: CAWSLDRGVNTEAFF. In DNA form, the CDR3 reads TGTGCCTGGAGTTTGGACAGGGGAGTAAACACTGAAGCTTTCTTT.

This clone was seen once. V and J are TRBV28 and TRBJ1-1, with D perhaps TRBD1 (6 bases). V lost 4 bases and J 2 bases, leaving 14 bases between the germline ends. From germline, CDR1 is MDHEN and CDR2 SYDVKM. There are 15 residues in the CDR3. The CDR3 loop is CASSSPGTLNTEAFF. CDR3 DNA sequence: TGTGCCAGCAGTTCCCCAGGGACACTCAACACTGAAGCTTTCTTT.

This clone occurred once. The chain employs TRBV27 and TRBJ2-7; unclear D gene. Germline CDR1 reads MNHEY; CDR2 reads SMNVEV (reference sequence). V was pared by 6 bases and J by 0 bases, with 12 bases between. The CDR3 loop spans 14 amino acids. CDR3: CASRLNTISYEQYF. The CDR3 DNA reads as TGTGCCAGCAGGCTGAACACCATCTCCTACGAGCAGTACTTC.

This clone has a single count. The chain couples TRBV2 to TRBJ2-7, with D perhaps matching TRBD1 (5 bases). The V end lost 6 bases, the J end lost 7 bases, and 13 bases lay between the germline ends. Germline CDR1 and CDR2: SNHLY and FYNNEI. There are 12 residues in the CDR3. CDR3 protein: CASRSRVGEQYF. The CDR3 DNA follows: TGTGCCAGCAGATCCAGGGTGGGGGAGCAGTACTTC.

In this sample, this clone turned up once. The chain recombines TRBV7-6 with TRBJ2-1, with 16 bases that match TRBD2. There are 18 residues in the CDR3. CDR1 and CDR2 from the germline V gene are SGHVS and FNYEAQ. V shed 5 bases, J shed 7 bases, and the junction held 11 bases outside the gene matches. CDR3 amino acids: CASSGTSGRVGPGNEQFF. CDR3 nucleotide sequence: TGTGCCAGCAGCGGGACTAGCGGGAGGGTGGGGCCCGGTAATGAGCAGTTCTTC.

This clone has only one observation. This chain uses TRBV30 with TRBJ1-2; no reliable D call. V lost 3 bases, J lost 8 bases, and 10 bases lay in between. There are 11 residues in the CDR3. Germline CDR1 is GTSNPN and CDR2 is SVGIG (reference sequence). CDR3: CAWRAPVGYTF. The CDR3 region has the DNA TGTGCCTGGAGAGCGCCGGTCGGCTACACCTTC.

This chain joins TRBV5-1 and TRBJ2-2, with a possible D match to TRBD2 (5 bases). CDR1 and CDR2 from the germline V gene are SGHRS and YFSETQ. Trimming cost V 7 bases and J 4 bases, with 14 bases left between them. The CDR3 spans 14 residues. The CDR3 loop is CASERSGITGELFF. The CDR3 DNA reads TGCGCCAGCGAAAGGAGCGGCATCACCGGGGAGCTGTTTTTT.